This T cell receptor (beta chain) comes out of a study of cytomegalovirus exposure and HLA in healthy donors (TCRdb year 2017). About the full investigation: In an earlier analysis of approximately 500 of the donors, 276 Gb of sequence data and 95 million to 130 million unique TCR beta sequences from some 170 million T cells were reported. Approximately 310 gigabases of sequencing data and tens of millions of unique TCR sequences were included in an early release covering over 600 HLA-typed donors. Of the 300 to 400 genotyped donors, approximately 80% fell in the genetic ancestry cluster associated with self-reported Caucasian donors. The study aimed to test whether cataloging public T cell receptors could reveal signatures of past pathogen exposure. Using immunosequencing, the study profiled T cell repertoires from about 610 subjects and related those repertoires to cytomegalovirus serostatus. Along with the roughly 670-subject first cohort, a separate validation cohort of over a hundred different subjects was used. To predict cytomegalovirus infection status, the study brought together high-throughput TCR immunosequencing, statistical association of individual TCRs with disease status, and machine learning. A later analysis re-examined previously published TCR beta repertoires from around 670 donors and added high-resolution HLA genotyping to investigate patterns of TCR occurrence. The later analysis used no new phenotypic data to find candidate immune exposures, relying instead on TCR beta sequences and their occurrence across donors. To decide whether each TCR beta V gene segment behaved as functional or pseudogenic, an earlier analysis of fewer than 750 of the donors relied on high-throughput TCR beta sequencing. Donor age, sex, ethnicity and CMV serostatus were compiled alongside the repertoire data. In a later genetic analysis, genome-wide SNP genotypes for about 65% of the roughly 670 donors were used, and that subset was treated as a discovery cohort. All discovery cohort repertoires had been generated using a single sequencing platform. HLA typing covered class I and class II loci at four-digit resolution. The number of typed donors differed by locus: about 629-630 for A, B, C, DRB1 and DQB1; 522 for DQA1; approximately 600 for DPA1; and about 470 for DPB1. A handful of DR-DQ haplotypes were handled as single units for association and clustering because linkage in the cohort was strong. Among 300 to 500 genotyped donors of the cohort, an average of approximately 240,000 unique TCR beta nucleotide sequences was sequenced per donor, of which roughly 18% were non-productive.

CDR1 MDHEN and CDR2 SYDVKM were looked up in the germline V gene. From the cysteine through the phenylalanine, the CDR3 covers 15 amino acids. The entry retains the CDR3 DNA only, 45 bases that are in frame from base 1. V is cut by 4 bases and J by 1 base, and the space between the germline ends is 12 bases. The library came from the immunoSEQ multiplex PCR assay. A mixture of 60 forward primers for TCR Vbeta segments and 13 reverse primers for TCR Jbeta segments was used in the multiplex PCR. A multiplex PCR assay on genomic DNA amplified the CDR3 region of rearranged TCR beta genes. The Illumina HiSeq System was used to sequence the amplified TCR beta libraries as 87-base-pair reads. The paper's processing steps were these. Across the roughly 700 repertoires, a later analysis counted approximately 75 million unique TCR beta chains, 9 million to 14 million of which were shared by at least two donors. Raw reads were error-corrected and collapsed into unique sequences by a nearest-neighbor algorithm in which closely related sequences were merged to remove PCR and sequencing errors. V, D and J gene segments were assigned by aligning CDR3 sequences to IMGT reference sequences. For a sequence to be retained, at least a six-nucleotide match to both a V gene segment and a J gene segment was required. Rearrangements were classified as productive when the CDR3 lacked stop codons and remained in frame with V and J, and all other rearrangements were classified as non-productive. Following IMGT convention, CDR3 was defined as the stretch from the second conserved V-encoded cysteine up to the conserved J-encoded phenylalanine. In an earlier analysis of around 540 of the donors, sequences lacking an unambiguous match to a single V gene segment were excluded. In an earlier analysis of almost 600 of the donors, a V segment was called functional when productive rearrangements were above 56.7%, and segregating when the standard deviation between donors exceeded 5%. A statistical classification framework was developed to diagnose cytomegalovirus status using the catalog of TCR beta chain sequences. In a later analysis, V and J genes were assigned by comparing TCR nucleotide sequences against IMGT/GENE-DB human TR gene sequences. A later analysis assigned CDR3 sequences and most-parsimonious VDJ recombination scenarios with the TCRdist pipeline. In a later analysis, every TCR beta chain was defined by the combination of its CDR3 amino acid sequence and its V-gene family, and reads without a unique V-gene family were dropped. To address suspected cross-contamination and a sequencing artifact, a later analysis removed roughly 640 highly shared, low-generation-probability nucleotide sequences. A later analysis calculated a clonal expansion index for each public chain from normalized within-repertoire ranks of inferred template counts. Generation probabilities in a later analysis came from a VDJ recombination model fitted to out-of-frame rearrangements, and those results were checked against IGoR. In a later analysis, hypergeometric tests were used to score TCR-TCR, TCR-HLA and TCR-CMV co-occurrence, with a repertoire-size bias correction applied to TCR pairs. False discovery rates were estimated in a later analysis by permuting HLA or CMV assignments 20 times. In a later analysis, co-occurring TCRs were grouped using DBSCAN, with TCRdist sequence similarity added in when clustering inside HLA-allele-positive subsets. Repertoires with fewer than 30,000 or more than 120,000 public chains, plus five repertoires with anomalous nucleotide sharing, were excluded from co-occurrence clustering. In TCRdb, the immuneACCESS table is reduced to in-frame sequences with V and J assigned. These tables do not hold every clone; where another copy was compared, an unresolved V gene accounts for under half, and the others remain unexplained. Clone size and the V and J calls come from that table; the DNA yielded D and trimming. The sample table shows approximately 270,000 clones, and about four fifths are seen once. About 0.3% of the sample lies in the top ten.

The cohort was made up of approximately 670 healthy bone marrow donors. At the time of sampling, all cohort members were nominally healthy, though unrecorded immune exposures were likely present. The donor tested CMV seronegative, placing the donor among the approximately 400 seronegative members of the cohort. Each donor provided a peripheral blood sample, and peripheral blood mononuclear cells were used for TCR beta sequencing. The Qiagen DNeasy Blood Extraction Kit was used to extract genomic DNA from the blood cell samples. As regards this clone: This clone's antigen is unknown. The record has no base qualities; no much larger clone is one base away.

Broad study findings and their caveats: According to a later genetic analysis, donors in an Asian-associated ancestry cluster had fewer N-insertions in productive TCRs than the approximately 700-donor mean. In a later genetic analysis, a missense DCLRE1C variant was associated with V-gene and J-gene trimming of TCR beta chains, and the association was replicated in an independent cohort. While some public TCRs were present in many individuals, most TCR sequences turned up only very rarely across donors. According to a later analysis, TCR association rates differed among HLA loci, with DRB1 alleles showing the most associated TCRs and HLA-C alleles showing the fewest. The 87-base-pair reads could not distinguish some IMGT-functional V segments, including TRBV6-2 and TRBV6-3, so those segments were excluded. Correlated functional status among segregating V segments might be attributable to linkage disequilibrium, but an unknown experimental factor could not be ruled out. The cohort was sequenced for TCR beta chains only, and without alpha or paired-chain data the features that could be detected were limited. The classifier was reported to diagnose cytomegalovirus status with high specificity and sensitivity in both the original and validation cohorts. Most CMV-associated TCR beta chains appeared to be HLA-restricted in a later analysis, and the HLA associations seemed to be driven largely by CMV exposure. Because some donors lacked HLA typing at each locus, the association tests relied only on the typed subset. According to the authors, the approach could potentially be generalized to other disease states and immunological phenotypes. A further reported finding was that TCR beta sequences accurately predicted the HLA-A and HLA-B alleles for most subjects in the first cohort. Specific HLA alleles were associated with 15,000 to 20,000 TCR beta sequences at a false discovery rate of 0.05 in a later analysis. An earlier analysis of approximately 540 of the donors showed that most TCR beta V segments appeared in productive rearrangements either about 87% or about 30% of the time, which broadly matched IMGT annotations. The earlier analysis of 587 of the donors excluded 15 to 20 rarely observed V segments, including chromosome 9 orphons, because counts were too low. When HLA alleles, especially DR and DQ, strongly co-occurred, attributing TCR associations to individual alleles was difficult. A later analysis found that HLA-associated TCR beta chains were more clonally expanded and had lower generation probabilities than equally common non-associated chains. For the cohort, immune exposure information was limited to CMV serostatus. The sequencing pipeline was judged likely to have produced a cluster of highly shared sequence variants as a technical artifact. A total of 164 TCR beta chains were listed by the study as associated with cytomegalovirus. In vitro tests confirmed that a few of the cytomegalovirus-associated TCR beta chains recognize cytomegalovirus antigens. Sequencing depth was assumed to be roughly uniform across donors in the presence/absence analyses, though that assumption may not hold. According to a later analysis, parvovirus B19, influenza, CMV and Epstein-Barr virus appeared linked to several top co-occurrence clusters.

Sequenced sample: PBMCs. In this chain, TRBV28 is recombined with TRBJ2-3, and the D gene may be TRBD1, 6 bases matching. The sequence derives from a girl aged 2-10 years in good health and CMV-seronegative. The bases read TGTGCCAGCAGTTACAGGGTCGGGGGCACAGATACGCAGTATTTT. This gives the protein CASSYRVGGTDTQYF. The variable domain in full, with residues beyond the CDR3 obtained from the reference TRBV28 and TRBJ2-3 genes, is DVKVTQSSRYLVKRTGEKVFLECVQDMDHENMFWYRQDPGLGLRLIYFSYDVKMKEKGDIPEGYSVSREKKERFSLILESASTNQTSMYLCASSYRVGGTDTQYFGPGTRLTVL.